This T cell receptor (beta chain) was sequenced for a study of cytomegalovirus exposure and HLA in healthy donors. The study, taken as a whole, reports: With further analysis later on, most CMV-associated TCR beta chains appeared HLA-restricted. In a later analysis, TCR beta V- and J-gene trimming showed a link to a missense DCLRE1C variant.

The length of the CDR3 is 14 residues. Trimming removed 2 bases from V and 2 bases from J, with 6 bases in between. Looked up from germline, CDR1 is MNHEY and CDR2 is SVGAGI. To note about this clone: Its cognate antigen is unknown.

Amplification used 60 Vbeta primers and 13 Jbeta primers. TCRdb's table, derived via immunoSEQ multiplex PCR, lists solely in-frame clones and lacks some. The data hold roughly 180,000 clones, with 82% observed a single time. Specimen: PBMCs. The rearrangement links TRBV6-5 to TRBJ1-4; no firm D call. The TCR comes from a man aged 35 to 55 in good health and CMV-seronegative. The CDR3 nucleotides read TGTGCCAGCAGTTACGACAAGACTAATGAAAAACTGTTTTTT. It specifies CASSYDKTNEKLFF.